This TCR beta chain appears in the sequencing data of a study of control samples from healthy donors and cancer patients. Germline loops: CDR1 LGHDT, CDR2 YNNKEL (reference sequence). This CDR3 spans 13 amino acids. Trimming removed 0 bases from V and 7 bases from J, with 9 bases in between. The data were produced by immunoSEQ multiplex PCR, yet TCRdb's version contains in-frame clones alone and is incomplete. The sample has about 110,000 clones; roughly 90% are singletons. The chain couples TRBV3-1 (or the pseudogene TRBV3-2) to TRBJ1-2; D perhaps matches TRBD1 (5 bases). Sequenced input: PBMCs. The origin of this receptor is a woman in her sixties with lung cancer. The CDR3 nucleotides are TGTGCCAGCAGCCAAGAGAGGGGCGGTGGCTACACCTTC. It specifies CASSQERGGGYTF.